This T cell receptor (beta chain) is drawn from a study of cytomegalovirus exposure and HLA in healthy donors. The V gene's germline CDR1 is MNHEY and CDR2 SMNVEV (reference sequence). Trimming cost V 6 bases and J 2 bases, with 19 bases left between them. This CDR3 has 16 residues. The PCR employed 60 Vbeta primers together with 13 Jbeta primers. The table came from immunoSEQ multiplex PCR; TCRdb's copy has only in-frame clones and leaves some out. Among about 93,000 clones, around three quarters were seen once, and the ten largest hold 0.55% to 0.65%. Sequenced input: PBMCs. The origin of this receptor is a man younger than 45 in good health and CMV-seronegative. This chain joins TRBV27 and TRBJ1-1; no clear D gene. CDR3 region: CASSLRRRLINTEAFF. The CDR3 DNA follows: TGTGCCAGCAGCCTAAGACGTAGACTGATCAACACTGAAGCTTTCTTT.